This TCR beta chain was captured by sequencing in a study of CD8 T cells in ankylosing spondylitis. The germline V gene has CDR1 SGHAT and CDR2 FQNNGV. Trimming took 5 bases from V and 1 from J, leaving 16 bases between them. The length of the CDR3 is 16 residues. Each CDR3 protein is one row after TCRdb ran MiXCR on the 5' RACE reads. This sample has more than 150,000 distinct CDR3 sequences, with around 13% found just once. The sample holds many counts of this clonotype. The chain recombines TRBV11-2 with TRBJ2-3; tentatively, D is TRBD2 (5 bases). The clonotype originates from a female donor with ankylosing spondylitis or in good health (not recorded which). Sequences were obtained from blood, either unsorted or a sorted T cell fraction (not recorded which). CDR3 sequence: CASSVGLRAGTDTQYF. In DNA form, the CDR3 reads TGTGCCAGCAGCGTCGGACTTAGAGCGGGCACAGATACGCAGTATTTT. Combining the CDR3 with reference TRBV11-2 and TRBJ2-3 gives the whole variable domain EAGVAQSPRYKIIEKRQSVAFWCNPISGHATLYWYQQILGQGPKLLIQFQNNGVVDDSQLPKDRFSAERLKGVDSTLKIQPAKLEDSAVYLCASSVGLRAGTDTQYFGPGTRLTVL.